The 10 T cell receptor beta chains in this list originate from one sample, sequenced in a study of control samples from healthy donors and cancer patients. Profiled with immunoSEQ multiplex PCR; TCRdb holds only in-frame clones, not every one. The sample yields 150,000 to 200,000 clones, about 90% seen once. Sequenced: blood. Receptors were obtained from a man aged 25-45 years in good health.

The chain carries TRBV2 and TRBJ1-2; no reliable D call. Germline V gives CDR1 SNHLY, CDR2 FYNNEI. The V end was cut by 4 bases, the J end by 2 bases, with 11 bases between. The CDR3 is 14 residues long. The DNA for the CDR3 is TGTGCCAGCAGTGTTGGCAGGTCGAACTATGGCTACACCTTC. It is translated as CASSVGRSNYGYTF.

CDR3 nucleotides: TGTGCCAGCAGTGGGTTTCAGAGCTCTGGAAACACCATATATTTT. This gives the protein CASSGFQSSGNTIYF. The chain is built from TRBV2 and TRBJ1-3; unclear D gene. Germline values: CDR1 SNHLY, CDR2 FYNNEI. V shed 4 bases and J shed 0 bases, with 10 bases lying between them. The CDR3 has 15 residues.

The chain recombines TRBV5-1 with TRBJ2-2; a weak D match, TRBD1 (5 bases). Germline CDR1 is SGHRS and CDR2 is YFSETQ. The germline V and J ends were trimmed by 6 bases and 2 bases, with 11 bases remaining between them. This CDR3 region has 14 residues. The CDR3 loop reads CASTTEANTGELFF. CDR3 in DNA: TGCGCCAGCACGACAGAGGCCAACACCGGGGAGCTGTTTTTT. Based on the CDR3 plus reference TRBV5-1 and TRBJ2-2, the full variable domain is KAGVTQTPRYLIKTRGQQVTLSCSPISGHRSVSWYQQTPGQGLQFLFEYFSETQRNKGNFPGRFSGRQFSNSRSEMNVSTLELGDSALYLCASTTEANTGELFFGEGSRLTVL.

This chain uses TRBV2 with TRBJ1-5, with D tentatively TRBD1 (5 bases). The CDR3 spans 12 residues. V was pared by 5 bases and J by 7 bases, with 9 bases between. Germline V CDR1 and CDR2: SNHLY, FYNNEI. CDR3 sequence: CASSPGSQPQHF. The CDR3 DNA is TGTGCCAGCAGTCCAGGGTCCCAGCCCCAGCATTTT.

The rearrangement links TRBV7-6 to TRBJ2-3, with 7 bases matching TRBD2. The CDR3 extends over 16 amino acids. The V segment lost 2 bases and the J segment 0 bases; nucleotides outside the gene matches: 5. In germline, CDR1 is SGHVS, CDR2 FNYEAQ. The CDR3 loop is CASSLRGAGSTDTQYF. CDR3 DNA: TGTGCCAGCAGCTTAAGGGGAGCGGGGAGCACAGATACGCAGTATTTT.

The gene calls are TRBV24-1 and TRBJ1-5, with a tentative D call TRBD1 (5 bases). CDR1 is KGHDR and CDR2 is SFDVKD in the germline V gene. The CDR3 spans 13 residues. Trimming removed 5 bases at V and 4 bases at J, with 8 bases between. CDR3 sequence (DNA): TGTGCCACCAGTGGACAGAAAAATCAGCCCCAGCATTTT. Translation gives CATSGQKNQPQHF.

This chain's CDR3 is CASSSLLNRGVGYTF. The CDR3 nucleotides read TGTGCCAGCAGCTCCCTCCTAAACAGGGGTGTGGGCTACACCTTC. The chain recombines TRBV7-2 with TRBJ1-2; TRBD1 aligns across 7 bases. Losses at the gene ends were 4 bases for V and 8 bases for J; bases not matched to a gene: 13. The CDR3 covers 15 residues. From germline, CDR1 is SGHTA and CDR2 FQGNSA.

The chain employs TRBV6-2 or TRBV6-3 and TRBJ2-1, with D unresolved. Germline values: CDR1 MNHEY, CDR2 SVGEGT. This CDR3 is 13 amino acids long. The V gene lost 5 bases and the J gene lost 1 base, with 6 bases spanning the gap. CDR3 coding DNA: TGTGCCAGCAGTCAGCAGTCCTACAATGAGCAGTTCTTC. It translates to CASSQQSYNEQFF.

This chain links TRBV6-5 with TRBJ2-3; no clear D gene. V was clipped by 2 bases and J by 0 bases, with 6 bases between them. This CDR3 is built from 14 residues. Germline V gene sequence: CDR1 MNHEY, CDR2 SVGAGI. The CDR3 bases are TGTGCCAGCAGTTACAAGCGAAGCACAGATACGCAGTATTTT. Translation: CASSYKRSTDTQYF.

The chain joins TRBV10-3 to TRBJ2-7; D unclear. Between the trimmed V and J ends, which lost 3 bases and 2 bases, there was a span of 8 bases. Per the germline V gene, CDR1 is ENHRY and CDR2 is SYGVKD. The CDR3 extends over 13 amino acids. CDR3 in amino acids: CAISDPPPYEQYF. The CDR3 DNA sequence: TGTGCCATCAGTGACCCCCCTCCCTACGAGCAGTACTTC.